Listed below are T cell receptor beta chains from one sample, sequenced in a study of blood T cell repertoires in COVID-19. The method was immunoSEQ multiplex PCR; TCRdb's version includes in-frame clones alone and lacks a portion of them. The repertoire includes roughly 150,000 clones, 75% to 90% of them detected once, and around 4.5% sits in the top ten. The specimen was PBMCs or T cells enriched from blood (not recorded which). The source is a middle-aged man who had recovered from COVID-19. The CDR3 runs from the conserved cysteine through the conserved F or W. The D gene is left open where the match is weak. Size is omitted from some rows. Given values are once, few, many or a class for expanded clones.

cdr3_length: 14
d_call: TRBD1
j_call: TRBJ1-2
v_call: TRBV5-1
clone_size: -
cdr3_nt: TGCGCCAGCAGCTTAATACAGGGGGCGGGAGGCTACACCTTC
cdr3_aa: CASSLIQGAGGYTF

cdr3_length: 16
d_call: -
j_call: TRBJ1-1
v_call: TRBV18
clone_size: -
cdr3_nt: TGTGCCAGCTCGTCCTCTGGTTGGGGAGGTGGGGCTGAAGCTTTCTTT
cdr3_aa: CASSSSGWGGGAEAFF

cdr3_length: 14
d_call: -
j_call: TRBJ2-7
v_call: TRBV27
clone_size: once
cdr3_nt: TGTGCCAGCAGTCCACGAGTAGCTTATGGGGAGCAGTACTTC
cdr3_aa: CASSPRVAYGEQYF

cdr3_length: 16
d_call: TRBD2
j_call: TRBJ2-2
v_call: TRBV28
clone_size: -
cdr3_nt: TGTGCCAGCAGTTTATTCGGACTAGAGGCACCCGGGGAGCTGTTTTTT
cdr3_aa: CASSLFGLEAPGELFF

cdr3_length: 13
d_call: -
j_call: TRBJ1-2
v_call: TRBV12-3/TRBV12-4
clone_size: -
cdr3_nt: TGTGCCAGCACCTTTTACGGAGACTATGGCTACACCTTC
cdr3_aa: CASTFYGDYGYTF

cdr3_length: 14
d_call: -
j_call: TRBJ1-3
v_call: TRBV7-3
clone_size: -
cdr3_nt: TGTGCCAGCAGCTTAACCCCGGGAGAAAACACCATATATTTT
cdr3_aa: CASSLTPGENTIYF

cdr3_length: 13
d_call: -
j_call: TRBJ1-3
v_call: TRBV30
clone_size: -
cdr3_nt: TGTGCCTGGAAGGCGGGCGCAGGAAACACCATATATTTT
cdr3_aa: CAWKAGAGNTIYF

cdr3_length: 15
d_call: -
j_call: TRBJ1-3
v_call: TRBV30
clone_size: -
cdr3_nt: TGTGCCTGGAGTGTAGGGACTACCTCTGGAAACACCATATATTTT
cdr3_aa: CAWSVGTTSGNTIYF

cdr3_length: 15
d_call: TRBD2
j_call: TRBJ2-3
v_call: TRBV7-9
clone_size: -
cdr3_nt: TGTGCCAGCAGCTTCGGGACTAGCGGGGGGGATACGCAGTATTTT
cdr3_aa: CASSFGTSGGDTQYF

cdr3_length: 12
d_call: -
j_call: TRBJ1-2
v_call: TRBV30
clone_size: -
cdr3_nt: TGTGCCTGGAGTTTTGCTTCGGATGGCTACACCTTC
cdr3_aa: CAWSFASDGYTF

cdr3_length: 19
d_call: -
j_call: TRBJ2-1
v_call: TRBV3-1/TRBV3-2
clone_size: -
cdr3_nt: TGTGCCAGCAGCCAAGAAGCCGGGTGGCGGCAGGGCTCCTACAATGAGCAGTTCTTC
cdr3_aa: CASSQEAGWRQGSYNEQFF

cdr3_length: 18
d_call: TRBD2
j_call: TRBJ2-1
v_call: TRBV5-1
clone_size: -
cdr3_nt: TGCGCCAGCAGCTTTTCTAGCGGGGGGCCTAGCTCCTACAATGAGCAGTTCTTC
cdr3_aa: CASSFSSGGPSSYNEQFF

cdr3_length: 14
d_call: TRBD2
j_call: TRBJ2-5
v_call: TRBV12-5
clone_size: -
cdr3_nt: TGTGCTAGTGGCTTTAGCGGGCTTCAAGAGACCCAGTACTTC
cdr3_aa: CASGFSGLQETQYF

cdr3_length: 17
d_call: TRBD2
j_call: TRBJ2-1
v_call: TRBV7-2
clone_size: -
cdr3_nt: TGTGCCAGCAGCCTGACTAGCGGGAGGGCCTCCTACAATGAGCAGTTCTTC
cdr3_aa: CASSLTSGRASYNEQFF

cdr3_length: 13
d_call: -
j_call: TRBJ1-1
v_call: TRBV7-2
clone_size: -
cdr3_nt: TGTGCCAGCAGCTTAGCCCTGTCGACTGAAGCTTTCTTT
cdr3_aa: CASSLALSTEAFF

cdr3_length: 11
d_call: -
j_call: TRBJ1-2
v_call: TRBV21-1
clone_size: -
cdr3_nt: TGTGCCAGCAGCAAACTAGTCGGCTACACCTTC
cdr3_aa: CASSKLVGYTF

cdr3_length: 16
d_call: -
j_call: TRBJ1-4
v_call: TRBV4-1
clone_size: once
cdr3_nt: TGCGCCAGCAGCCAACACCACAGGTCCCCTAATGAAAAACTGTTTTTT
cdr3_aa: CASSQHHRSPNEKLFF

cdr3_length: 15
d_call: -
j_call: TRBJ1-4
v_call: TRBV9
clone_size: few
cdr3_nt: TGTGCCAGCAGCGTAAGAGGAGGGGAAGGGGAAAAACTGTTTTTT
cdr3_aa: CASSVRGGEGEKLFF

cdr3_length: 15
d_call: TRBD1
j_call: TRBJ2-2
v_call: TRBV30
clone_size: few
cdr3_nt: TGTGCCTGGACCCGACAGGGTTTTATTACCGGGGAGCTGTTTTTT
cdr3_aa: CAWTRQGFITGELFF

cdr3_length: 12
d_call: -
j_call: TRBJ1-2
v_call: TRBV28
clone_size: -
cdr3_nt: TGTGCCAGCAGTTTCCTCACTTATGGCTACACCTTC
cdr3_aa: CASSFLTYGYTF

cdr3_length: 12
d_call: -
j_call: TRBJ2-1
v_call: TRBV7-9
clone_size: -
cdr3_nt: TGTGCCAGCAGCTTGACTTACAATGAGCAGTTCTTC
cdr3_aa: CASSLTYNEQFF

cdr3_length: 16
d_call: -
j_call: TRBJ1-5
v_call: TRBV30
clone_size: -
cdr3_nt: TGTGCCTGGAGTGTACGCTTCCCGGGGAGCAATCAGCCCCAGCATTTT
cdr3_aa: CAWSVRFPGSNQPQHF

cdr3_length: 14
d_call: -
j_call: TRBJ1-2
v_call: TRBV4-2
clone_size: -
cdr3_nt: TGTGCCAGCAGCCAAGAGGGGGGGGCTGCTGGCTACACCTTC
cdr3_aa: CASSQEGGAAGYTF

cdr3_length: 18
d_call: TRBD2
j_call: TRBJ2-2
v_call: TRBV27
clone_size: -
cdr3_nt: TGTGCCAGCAGTTTATTGCCTAGCGGGAGGACCTACACCGGGGAGCTGTTTTTT
cdr3_aa: CASSLLPSGRTYTGELFF

cdr3_length: 14
d_call: TRBD1
j_call: TRBJ1-5
v_call: TRBV7-8
clone_size: few
cdr3_nt: TGTGCCAGCAGCTTTGGGACAGGGGGTAAGGCCCAGCATTTT
cdr3_aa: CASSFGTGGKAQHF

cdr3_length: 14
d_call: -
j_call: TRBJ1-2
v_call: TRBV2
clone_size: -
cdr3_nt: TGTGCCAGCAGTGCCAGGGTGATTAACTATGGCTACACCTTC
cdr3_aa: CASSARVINYGYTF

cdr3_length: 12
d_call: -
j_call: TRBJ2-2
v_call: TRBV29-1
clone_size: -
cdr3_nt: TGCAGCGTTGTTTCCCAGACCGGGGAGCTGTTTTTT
cdr3_aa: CSVVSQTGELFF

cdr3_length: 16
d_call: TRBD1
j_call: TRBJ2-3
v_call: TRBV28
clone_size: -
cdr3_nt: TGTGCCAGCAGTCCCCAGGGGGCCCTATCCACAGATACGCAGTATTTT
cdr3_aa: CASSPQGALSTDTQYF

cdr3_length: 14
d_call: -
j_call: TRBJ2-5
v_call: TRBV7-2
clone_size: -
cdr3_nt: TGTGCCAGCAGCTTAGGAGGGAACCAAGAGACCCAGTACTTC
cdr3_aa: CASSLGGNQETQYF

cdr3_length: 17
d_call: -
j_call: TRBJ2-5
v_call: TRBV5-1
clone_size: -
cdr3_nt: TGCGCCAGCAGCTTGGCTTATAGGAGCGGATCAGAGGAGACCCAGTACTTC
cdr3_aa: CASSLAYRSGSEETQYF

cdr3_length: 15
d_call: -
j_call: TRBJ2-2
v_call: TRBV24-1
clone_size: -
cdr3_nt: TGTGCCACAGGGGGAAGGGGGAAAGGGACCGGGGAGCTGTTTTTT
cdr3_aa: CATGGRGKGTGELFF

cdr3_length: 14
d_call: TRBD1
j_call: TRBJ1-5
v_call: TRBV2
clone_size: -
cdr3_nt: TGTGCCAGCAGTGGACAGGGGGACGGGCAGCCCCAGCATTTT
cdr3_aa: CASSGQGDGQPQHF

cdr3_length: 15
d_call: -
j_call: TRBJ2-7
v_call: TRBV28
clone_size: -
cdr3_nt: TGTGCCACCTTGGGTGATCGGGTTAGCTCCTACGAGCAGTACTTC
cdr3_aa: CATLGDRVSSYEQYF

cdr3_length: 21
d_call: -
j_call: TRBJ1-5
v_call: TRBV4-3
clone_size: -
cdr3_nt: TGCGCCAGCAGCCAAGAGGGGGAGGGGCGCGATAAGATAGGCTTTAATCAGCCCCAGCATTTT
cdr3_aa: CASSQEGEGRDKIGFNQPQHF

cdr3_length: 14
d_call: -
j_call: TRBJ1-2
v_call: TRBV9
clone_size: -
cdr3_nt: TGTGCCAGCAGCGTAGTATGGACAGTCTATGGCTACACCTTC
cdr3_aa: CASSVVWTVYGYTF

cdr3_length: 15
d_call: TRBD1
j_call: TRBJ1-2
v_call: TRBV9
clone_size: -
cdr3_nt: TGTGCCAGCAGCACCCACCCGGGACAGGGGGTTGGCTACACCTTC
cdr3_aa: CASSTHPGQGVGYTF

cdr3_length: 19
d_call: -
j_call: TRBJ1-6
v_call: TRBV7-2
clone_size: -
cdr3_nt: TGTGCCAGCAGCTTAGCGTATACAGGGCCGGACCCCTATAATTCACCCCTCCACTTT
cdr3_aa: CASSLAYTGPDPYNSPLHF

cdr3_length: 17
d_call: TRBD2
j_call: TRBJ2-2
v_call: TRBV28
clone_size: -
cdr3_nt: TGTGCCAGCACCTCCGCGCGGTGGCGGGGGAGAACCGGGGAGCTGTTTTTT
cdr3_aa: CASTSARWRGRTGELFF

cdr3_length: 14
d_call: -
j_call: TRBJ2-1
v_call: TRBV7-2
clone_size: -
cdr3_nt: TGTGCCAGCAGCTTATCAGGGCCCTACAATGAGCAGTTCTTC
cdr3_aa: CASSLSGPYNEQFF

cdr3_length: 14
d_call: TRBD1
j_call: TRBJ2-7
v_call: TRBV30
clone_size: -
cdr3_nt: TGTGCCTGGAGCACCCGGGACAGGGCAGCCGAGCAGTACTTC
cdr3_aa: CAWSTRDRAAEQYF

cdr3_length: 10
d_call: -
j_call: TRBJ1-4
v_call: TRBV24-1
clone_size: -
cdr3_nt: TGTGCCACGGTTCCGGGAAAACTGTTTTTT
cdr3_aa: CATVPGKLFF

cdr3_length: 15
d_call: -
j_call: TRBJ1-5
v_call: TRBV5-5
clone_size: -
cdr3_nt: TGTGCCAGCAGCTCCGGGACAAAGAGCAATCAGCCCCAGCATTTT
cdr3_aa: CASSSGTKSNQPQHF

cdr3_length: 15
d_call: -
j_call: TRBJ2-1
v_call: TRBV7-3
clone_size: -
cdr3_nt: TGTGCCAGCAGCTTGTTGGAGGGTAGCCTCAATGAGCAGTTCTTC
cdr3_aa: CASSLLEGSLNEQFF

cdr3_length: 16
d_call: TRBD1
j_call: TRBJ2-3
v_call: TRBV7-9
clone_size: -
cdr3_nt: TGTGCCAGCAGCACCCGACAGGGAATAAAGGCAGATACGCAGTATTTT
cdr3_aa: CASSTRQGIKADTQYF

cdr3_length: 13
d_call: -
j_call: TRBJ1-5
v_call: TRBV30
clone_size: -
cdr3_nt: TGTGCCTGGAGTGTACTAGCCGATCAGCCCCAGCATTTT
cdr3_aa: CAWSVLADQPQHF